These 25 T cell receptor beta chains came from one sample sequenced in a study of OX40 agonist ivuxolimab in advanced cancers. Assay used: immunoSEQ multiplex PCR; TCRdb lists only in-frame clones, some missing. The sample lists about 15,000 clones, around 64% occurring once. Sequenced material: CD4+ or CD8+ T cells sorted from blood, taken in a trial of the OX40 agonist ivuxolimab. The receptors here all came from an adult with an advanced solid tumor such as melanoma, head and neck, liver or kidney cancer.

The chain is built from TRBV5-6 and TRBJ2-7; D is undetermined. The CDR3 loop spans 14 amino acids. Trimming removed 0 bases at V and 4 bases at J, with 11 bases between. Germline V lookup: CDR1 SGHDT, CDR2 YYEEEE. The CDR3, as DNA: TGTGCCAGCAGCTTGGCCCGTCGGCCGTACGAGCAGTACTTC. This codes for CASSLARRPYEQYF.

With respect to this clone: The likely explanation is a read error, given a far larger clone one base away. V is TRBV4-2 and J is TRBJ2-3; D is possibly TRBD2 (5 bases). There are 14 residues in the CDR3. The germline CDR1 and CDR2 sequences are LGHNA and YNFKEQ. The germline V and J ends were trimmed by 2 bases and 6 bases, with 12 bases remaining between them. This CDR3 is CASSQRWRGDTQYF. The CDR3 coding sequence is TGTGCCAGCAGCCAACGGTGGCGAGGGGATACGCAGTATTTT.

This clone came up once. The rearrangement uses TRBV7-9 and TRBJ1-2; 7 bases align to TRBD1. Looked up from germline, CDR1 is SEHNR and CDR2 is FQNEAQ (reference sequence). V shed 3 bases and J 8 bases; nucleotides not matched to a gene: 9. This CDR3 contains 14 residues. The CDR3 is CASSFLAGGDGYTF. CDR3 bases: TGTGCCAGCAGCTTTCTCGCAGGGGGAGACGGCTACACCTTC.

This chain uses TRBV6-5 with TRBJ2-7; TRBD1 matches 10 bases. V was pared by 4 bases and J by 1 base, with 1 base of the junction left unmatched. CDR3 size: 14 residues. The germline V gene has CDR1 MNHEY and CDR2 SVGAGI. The chain's CDR3 is CASSWTGGSYEQYF. In DNA form, the CDR3 reads TGTGCCAGCAGTTGGACAGGGGGGTCCTACGAGCAGTACTTC.

This clone was counted a few times. The chain employs TRBV19 and TRBJ1-2, with no clear D. Germline V gives CDR1 LNHDA, CDR2 SQIVND (reference sequence). CDR3 length equals 13 residues. Between the trimmed V and J ends, which lost 3 bases and 4 bases, there was a span of 9 bases. The CDR3 is CASSISRVYGYTF. The CDR3 coding sequence is TGTGCCAGTAGTATCAGCAGAGTCTATGGCTACACCTTC. Drawing the rest from reference TRBV19 and TRBJ1-2, the complete variable domain is DGGITQSPKYLFRKEGQNVTLSCEQNLNHDAMYWYRQDPGQGLRLIYYSQIVNDFQKGDIAEGYSVSREKKESFPLTVTSAQKNPTAFYLCASSISRVYGYTFGSGTRLTVV.

This chain's CDR3 is CASSYSRVNTEAFF. CDR3 bases: TGTGCCAGCAGTTACTCGAGGGTAAACACTGAAGCTTTCTTT. V is TRBV6-5 and J is TRBJ1-1; unclear D gene. Germline CDR1 is MNHEY and CDR2 is SVGAGI. V shed 0 bases and J shed 2 bases, with 7 bases lying between them. The CDR3 has 14 residues.

This clone appeared a few times. This chain uses TRBV4-3 with TRBJ2-3; a weak D match, TRBD2 (5 bases). Germline assignment: CDR1 LGHNA and CDR2 YSLEER. Deletions cut 0 bases from V and 2 bases from J, with 12 bases between. The CDR3 has 16 amino acids. CDR3 sequence reads: CASSQELGVNTDTQYF. Here the CDR3 DNA reads TGCGCCAGCAGCCAAGAACTCGGGGTGAACACAGATACGCAGTATTTT.

This clone came up a few times. The rearrangement links TRBV19 to TRBJ1-5; D remains unclear. The CDR3 sequence is 14 residues long. Trimming left V 5 bases short and J 0 bases short, with 8 bases between. CDR1 LNHDA and CDR2 SQIVND come from the germline V gene (reference sequence). As DNA, the CDR3 is TGTGCCAGTAGTGGGTTTTATAGCAATCAGCCCCAGCATTTT. Translated: CASSGFYSNQPQHF.

The chain joins TRBV10-1 to TRBJ2-3, with 12 bases fitting TRBD2. Losses at the gene ends were 0 bases for V and 4 bases for J; bases not matched to a gene: 2. The CDR3 loop spans 16 amino acids. Germline CDR1 and CDR2: WNHNN and SYGVQD (reference sequence). CDR3 residues: CASSESLAGGSDTQYF. The CDR3 coding sequence is TGCGCCAGCAGTGAGTCACTAGCGGGGGGCTCAGATACGCAGTATTTT.

The rearrangement joins TRBV19 to TRBJ1-1; a possible D gene is TRBD1 (6 bases). Germline values: CDR1 LNHDA, CDR2 SQIVND (reference sequence). The V gene lost 1 base and the J gene lost 7 bases, with 7 bases spanning the gap. The CDR3 has 12 amino acids. CDR3 sequence: CASSIGQVEAFF. The CDR3 DNA reads as TGTGCCAGTAGTATAGGACAGGTTGAAGCTTTCTTT. The full variable domain, completed using reference TRBV19 and TRBJ1-1, is DGGITQSPKYLFRKEGQNVTLSCEQNLNHDAMYWYRQDPGQGLRLIYYSQIVNDFQKGDIAEGYSVSREKKESFPLTVTSAQKNPTAFYLCASSIGQVEAFFGQGTRLTVV.

Notes on this clone: Its ends do not fully match the called genes, so a read error is possible. The chain has TRBV27 and TRBJ2-1, with D maybe TRBD2 (6 bases). This CDR3 region has 14 residues. Germline-derived CDR1 and CDR2 are MNHEY and SMNVEV (reference sequence). As DNA, the CDR3 is TGTGCCAGCAGCTTATGGGGGGTCGGTAATGAGCAGTTCTTC. Translating gives CASSLWGVGNEQFF.

The genes are TRBV19 and TRBJ1-1, with D uncertain. V was cut by 3 bases and J by 4 bases, with 21 bases left in between. Germline CDR1 and CDR2: LNHDA and SQIVND (reference sequence). This CDR3 has 17 residues. The CDR3 loop is CASSIDPSIGEGTEAFF. In DNA form, the CDR3 reads TGTGCCAGTAGTATCGACCCCTCCATTGGGGAGGGCACTGAAGCTTTCTTT.

This chain joins TRBV4-1 and TRBJ2-3; D gene uncertain. The CDR3 covers 14 residues. Germline V CDR1 and CDR2: MGHRA, YSYEKL. V was trimmed by 1 base and J by 3 bases, leaving 8 bases between them. CDR3 region: CASSQGLSTDTQYF. CDR3 sequence (DNA): TGCGCCAGCAGCCAAGGACTGTCTACAGATACGCAGTATTTT.

A note on this clone: A much larger clonotype is one base distant, so this may be a read error. Within the sample, other DNA sequences also encode this same CDR3. The chain's CDR3 is CASSLSSYNEQFF. The CDR3 DNA sequence: TGCGCTAGCAGCCTTAGCTCCTACAATGAGCAGTTCTTC. The J gene is TRBJ2-1, the V gene TRBV4-1; D is unclear. This CDR3 spans 13 amino acids. Germline V gene sequence: CDR1 MGHRA, CDR2 YSYEKL.

CDR3 DNA: TGTGCCAGCAGCCGGGTAATTGATCAGCCCCAGCATTTT. Its protein product is CASSRVIDQPQHF. The V and J genes are TRBV7-8 and TRBJ1-5; D is undetermined. Germline lookup yields CDR1 SGHVS and CDR2 FQNEAQ. Trimming pared 5 bases from V and 5 bases from J, leaving 10 bases between. This CDR3 spans 13 amino acids.

The chain has TRBV11-2 and TRBJ2-3; TRBD2 aligns across 14 bases. The CDR3 loop spans 17 amino acids. Losses at the gene ends were 4 bases for V and 2 bases for J; bases not matched to a gene: 5. Germline V gene sequence: CDR1 SGHAT, CDR2 FQNNGV. The CDR3 DNA follows: TGTGCCAGCAGCTCGGGACTAGCGGGGGCCTTCACAGATACGCAGTATTTT. Protein: CASSSGLAGAFTDTQYF.

This chain joins TRBV5-1 and TRBJ2-3, with D perhaps being TRBD1 or TRBD2 (6 bases each). The V and J ends lost 5 bases and 5 bases respectively, with 30 bases between them. Germline V gene lookup returns CDR1 SGHRS and CDR2 YFSETQ. This CDR3 comprises 19 residues. CDR3 protein: CASRGGDGGAKKRVDTQYF. CDR3 bases: TGCGCCAGCAGGGGGGGCGACGGGGGTGCGAAAAAACGAGTAGATACGCAGTATTTT.

V is TRBV9 and J is TRBJ2-3; no definite D call. CDR1 SGDLS and CDR2 YYNGEE come from the germline V gene. CDR3 length: 13 residues. V was cut by 4 bases and J by 6 bases, with 12 bases left in between. The CDR3 nucleotides read TGTGCCAGCAGCCCAAACCGCGAGGATACGCAGTATTTT. It yields the protein CASSPNREDTQYF.

By sample share, this clone is medium-sized. The gene calls are TRBV4-2 and TRBJ2-7; D is unclear. The V end lost 0 bases, the J end lost 1 base, and 4 bases lay between the germline ends. CDR3 size: 13 residues. Germline CDR1 LGHNA, CDR2 YNFKEQ. The CDR3: CASSQDESYEQYF. Here the CDR3 DNA reads TGTGCCAGCAGCCAAGATGAGTCCTACGAGCAGTACTTC.

V gene TRBV4-1 combines with J gene TRBJ2-2; D remains unclear. This CDR3 comprises 13 residues. Germline lookup yields CDR1 MGHRA and CDR2 YSYEKL. Trimming took 0 bases from V and 9 from J, leaving 8 bases between them. CDR3 residues: CASSQDQVRELFF. DNA for the CDR3: TGCGCCAGCAGCCAAGATCAAGTGAGGGAGCTGTTTTTT.

This clone is labeled as medium-sized. This chain links TRBV29-1 with TRBJ2-7; no definite D call. Germline CDR1 is SQVTM and CDR2 is ANQGSEA. The CDR3 is 12 amino acids. The germline V and J ends were trimmed by 5 bases and 2 bases, with 10 bases remaining between them. The CDR3, as DNA: TGCAGCGTTCCTGGGTCCACCTACGAGCAGTACTTC. Translated: CSVPGSTYEQYF.

The chain recombines TRBV9 with TRBJ1-2; 9 bases align to TRBD1. The ends lost 3 bases at V and 3 bases at J; junction bases unmatched: 9. The germline CDR1 and CDR2 sequences are SGDLS and YYNGEE. This CDR3 comprises 16 residues. The CDR3 bases are TGTGCCAGCAGCGACGGACCCGGGACAGGGTACTATGGCTACACCTTC. Translated, it gives CASSDGPGTGYYGYTF.

The genes are TRBV27 and TRBJ2-7; 9 nucleotides align to TRBD1. CDR1 and CDR2 from the germline V gene are MNHEY and SMNVEV (reference sequence). The CDR3 length is 14 residues. V gave up 3 bases and J gave up 4 bases; unmatched junction bases: 4. CDR3 in DNA: TGTGCCAGCAGTTTCGGGACAGGGTTTTACGAGCAGTACTTC. Translating gives CASSFGTGFYEQYF.

This clone was seen more than once but under ten times. The chain employs TRBV18 and TRBJ2-1, with 7 bases lining up with TRBD1. Germline V gene lookup returns CDR1 KGHSH and CDR2 LQKENI. With V trimmed by 0 bases and J by 4 bases, 6 bases remained unmatched. This CDR3 region has 16 residues. The CDR3 here is CASSPPIPGGYNEQFF. The CDR3 nucleotides read TGTGCCAGCTCACCACCGATTCCAGGGGGTTACAATGAGCAGTTCTTC.

The chain combines TRBV2 with TRBJ1-2; 8 bases match TRBD1. The CDR3 spans 14 residues. CDR1 and CDR2 from the germline V gene are SNHLY and FYNNEI. The junction had 10 bases not matched to a gene; V was cut back by 8 bases and J by 5 bases. The CDR3 DNA reads as TGTGCCAGCGGGAACCAACAGGGGGGTTATGGCTACACCTTC. Encoded protein: CASGNQQGGYGYTF. The whole variable domain, filled in from reference TRBV2 and TRBJ1-2, reads EPEVTQTPSHQVTQMGQEVILRCVPISNHLYFYWYRQILGQKVEFLVSFYNNEISEKSEIFDDQFSVERPDGSNFTLKIRSTKLEDSAMYFCASGNQQGGYGYTFGSGTRLTVV.